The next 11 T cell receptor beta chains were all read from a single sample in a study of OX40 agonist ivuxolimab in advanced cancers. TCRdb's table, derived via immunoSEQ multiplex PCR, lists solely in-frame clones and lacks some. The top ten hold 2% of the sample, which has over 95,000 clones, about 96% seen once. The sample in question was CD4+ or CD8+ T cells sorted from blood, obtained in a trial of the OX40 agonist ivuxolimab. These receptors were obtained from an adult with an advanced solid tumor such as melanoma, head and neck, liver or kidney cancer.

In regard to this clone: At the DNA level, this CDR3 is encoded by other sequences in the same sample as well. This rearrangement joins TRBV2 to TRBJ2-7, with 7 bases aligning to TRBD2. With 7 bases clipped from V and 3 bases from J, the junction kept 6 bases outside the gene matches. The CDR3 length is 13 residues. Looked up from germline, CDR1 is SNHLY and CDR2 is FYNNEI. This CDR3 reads CASNPSGGYEQYF. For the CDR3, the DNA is TGTGCCAGCAACCCTAGCGGCGGCTACGAGCAGTACTTC.

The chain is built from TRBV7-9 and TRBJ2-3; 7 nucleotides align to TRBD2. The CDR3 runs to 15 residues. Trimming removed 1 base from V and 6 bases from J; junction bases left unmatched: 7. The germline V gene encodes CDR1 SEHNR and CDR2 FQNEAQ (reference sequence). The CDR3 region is CASSLGLAVVDTQYF. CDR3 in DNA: TGTGCCAGCAGCTTAGGGCTAGCGGTGGTTGATACGCAGTATTTT.

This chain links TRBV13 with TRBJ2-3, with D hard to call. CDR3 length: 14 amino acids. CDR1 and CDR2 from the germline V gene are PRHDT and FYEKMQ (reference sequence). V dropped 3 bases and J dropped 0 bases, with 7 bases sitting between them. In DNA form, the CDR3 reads TGTGCCAGCAGCTTCAAGCTCAGCACAGATACGCAGTATTTT. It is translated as CASSFKLSTDTQYF.

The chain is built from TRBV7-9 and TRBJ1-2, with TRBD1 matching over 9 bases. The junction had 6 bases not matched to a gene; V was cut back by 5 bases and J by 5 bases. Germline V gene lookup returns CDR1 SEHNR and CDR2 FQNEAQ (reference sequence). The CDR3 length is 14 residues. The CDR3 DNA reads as TGTGCCAGCAGCCCGGGACAGGGTGATTATGGCTACACCTTC. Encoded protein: CASSPGQGDYGYTF.

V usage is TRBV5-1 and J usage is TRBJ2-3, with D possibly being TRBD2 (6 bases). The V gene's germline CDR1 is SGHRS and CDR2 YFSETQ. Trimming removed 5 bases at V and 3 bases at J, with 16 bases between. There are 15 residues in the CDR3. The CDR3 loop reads CASSQGLESTDTQYF. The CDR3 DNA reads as TGCGCCAGCAGTCAGGGACTGGAGTCTACAGATACGCAGTATTTT.

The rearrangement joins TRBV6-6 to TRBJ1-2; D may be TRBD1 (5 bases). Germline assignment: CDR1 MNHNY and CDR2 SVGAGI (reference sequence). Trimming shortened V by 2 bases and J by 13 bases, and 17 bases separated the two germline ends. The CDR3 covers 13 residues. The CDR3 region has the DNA TGTGCCAGCAGTTACATGGGACCGGGTGAAACCACCTTC. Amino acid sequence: CASSYMGPGETTF.

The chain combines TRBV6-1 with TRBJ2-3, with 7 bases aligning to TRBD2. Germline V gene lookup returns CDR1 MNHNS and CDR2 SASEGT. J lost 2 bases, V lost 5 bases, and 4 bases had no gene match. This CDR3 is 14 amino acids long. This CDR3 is CASSWGGNTDTQYF. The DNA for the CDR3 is TGTGCCAGCAGTTGGGGGGGAAACACAGATACGCAGTATTTT.

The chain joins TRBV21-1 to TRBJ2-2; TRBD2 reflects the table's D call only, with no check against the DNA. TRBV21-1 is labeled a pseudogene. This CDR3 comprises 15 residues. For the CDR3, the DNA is TGTGCCAGCAGCAAAGTCGGCGGGAGGGCCGGGGAGCTGTTTTTT. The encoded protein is CASSKVGGRAGELFF.

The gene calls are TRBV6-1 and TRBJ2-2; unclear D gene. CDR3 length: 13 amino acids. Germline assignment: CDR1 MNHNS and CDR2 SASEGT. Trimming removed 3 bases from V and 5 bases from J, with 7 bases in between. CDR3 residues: CASSDPLTGELFF. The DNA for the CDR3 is TGTGCCAGCAGTGACCCACTGACCGGGGAGCTGTTTTTT.

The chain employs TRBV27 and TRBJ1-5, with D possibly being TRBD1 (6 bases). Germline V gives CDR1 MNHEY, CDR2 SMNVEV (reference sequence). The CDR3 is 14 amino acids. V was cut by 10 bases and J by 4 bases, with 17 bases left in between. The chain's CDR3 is CATRSSGVNQPQHF. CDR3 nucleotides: TGTGCCACCCGGTCGTCAGGGGTGAATCAGCCCCAGCATTTT.

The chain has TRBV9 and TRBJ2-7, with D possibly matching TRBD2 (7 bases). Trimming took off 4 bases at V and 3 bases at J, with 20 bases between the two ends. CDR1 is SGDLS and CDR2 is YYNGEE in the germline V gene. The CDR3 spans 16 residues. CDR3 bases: TGTGCCAGCAGCCCGCTTGAAGGGGGGGTTTACTACGAGCAGTACTTC. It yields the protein CASSPLEGGVYYEQYF.